The rows below give T cell receptor beta chains drawn from one sample of a study of blood T cell repertoires in COVID-19. The protocol was immunoSEQ multiplex PCR, while the TCRdb copy is restricted to in-frame clones and leaves out a portion. The sample yields roughly 100,000 clones, more than 85% seen once. Sequenced sample: peripheral blood. These receptor sequences come from a human donor in a cohort sampled during active COVID-19. Both conserved end residues are part of each CDR3. D genes are given only for firm matches.

j_gene	v_gene	d_gene	CDR3nt	CDR3aa
TRBJ2-5	TRBV28	TRBD2	TGTGCCAGCAGTTTATGGGCGGGGGGTACGGAGACCCAGTACTTC	CASSLWAGGTETQYF
TRBJ2-7	TRBV2	.	TGTGCCAGCAGTGAAGTCGGACAAGCCTACGAGCAGTACTTC	CASSEVGQAYEQYF
TRBJ2-2	TRBV2	TRBD1	TGTGCCAGCAAGGGACAGACGAACACCGGGGAGCTGTTTTTT	CASKGQTNTGELFF
TRBJ2-7	TRBV18	.	TGTGCCAGCTCAACTGGACAGCTTCTCACCGAGCAGTACTTC	CASSTGQLLTEQYF
TRBJ1-2	TRBV2	.	TGTGCCAGGGGTAGCGGGGCAGGTGGCTACACCTTC	CARGSGAGGYTF
TRBJ2-3	TRBV10-3	TRBD1	TGTGCCATCAGTGAAGGGACAGAGAGAAATACGCAGTATTTT	CAISEGTERNTQYF
TRBJ1-1	TRBV11-2	.	TGTGCCAGCAGCCCGGACAAAACGGGAGCTTTCTTT	CASSPDKTGAFF
TRBJ2-2	TRBV9	TRBD1	TGTGCCAGCAGCGTAGAGACAGGGGATTTCACCGGGGAGCTGTTTTTT	CASSVETGDFTGELFF
TRBJ1-4	TRBV18	.	TGTGCCAGCTCACCAGAGGGGGATAATGAAAAACTGTTTTTT	CASSPEGDNEKLFF
TRBJ2-1	TRBV4-2	.	TGTGCCAGCAGCCAGGCGGGGCTTTACAATGAGCAGTTCTTC	CASSQAGLYNEQFF
TRBJ2-7	TRBV5-6	TRBD1	TGTGCCAGCAGCTTGGCGCCAGGGGGAACCTACGAGCAGTACTTC	CASSLAPGGTYEQYF
TRBJ1-5	TRBV27	.	TGTGCCAGGCTAAGACCGGCGGGCAATCAGCCCCAGCATTTT	CARLRPAGNQPQHF
TRBJ2-5	TRBV28	TRBD1	TGTGCCAGCAGTCGGGACAGGGGGCTTTGGGAGACCCAGTACTTC	CASSRDRGLWETQYF
TRBJ2-5	TRBV20-1	TRBD2	TGCAGTGCTAGTCTAGCGGCAAAACGAGAGACCCAGTACTTC	CSASLAAKRETQYF
TRBJ2-7	TRBV5-6	TRBD1	TGTGCCAGCAGTCTCGGGGACAGGGGGATCCACGAGCAGTACTTC	CASSLGDRGIHEQYF